The T cell receptor beta chain under discussion was sequenced for a study of identical twins. Study findings and constraints: Whereas memory repertoires showed no such difference, abundant cord blood beta clonotypes carried fewer insertions.

MiXCR, run by TCRdb on the 5' RACE reads, gives a single entry per CDR3 protein. The sample holds roughly 260,000 distinct CDR3 sequences, around an eighth seen once. This clonotype was counted a few times. The antigen remains undetermined. Trimming removed 2 bases at V and 0 bases at J, with 7 bases between. The CDR3 consists of 14 residues. The TCR was taken from a woman between 18 and 29 years old in good health. The chain employs TRBV12-3 or TRBV12-4 and TRBJ1-1; D not certain. Sequencing was performed on memory (CD45RO+) T cells sorted from blood. The CDR3 is CASSLQFLNTEAFF. CDR3 sequence (DNA): TGTGCCAGCAGTTTACAGTTCTTGAACACTGAAGCTTTCTTT.